This TCR beta chain was sequenced for a study of cytomegalovirus exposure and HLA in healthy donors. PCR employed 60 Vbeta and 13 Jbeta primers. Method: immunoSEQ multiplex PCR; TCRdb's copy keeps in-frame clones and lacks some. The sample shows about 120,000 clones, around four fifths of them seen only once. Per the germline V gene, CDR1 is GTSNPN and CDR2 is SVGIG (reference sequence). The CDR3 consists of 14 residues. V gave up 0 bases and J gave up 4 bases, with 12 bases separating them. The sequencing input was PBMCs. The receptor comes from a female donor in good health and CMV-seronegative. This chain joins TRBV30 and TRBJ1-2; D might be TRBD1 (5 bases). CDR3 residues: CAWSVLTATYGYTF. CDR3 coding DNA: TGTGCCTGGAGTGTACTGACAGCAACCTATGGCTACACCTTC.